A selection of T cell receptor beta chains follows, all from one sample in a study of blood T cell repertoires in COVID-19. Assay: immunoSEQ multiplex PCR; the TCRdb copy retains only in-frame clones and omits some. The sample lists 150,000 to 190,000 clones; more than 85% were seen once. The sequencing input was peripheral blood. Receptor source: a woman in her 70s with acute or convalescent COVID-19. The CDR3 runs from the conserved cysteine through the conserved F or W. Fields, in order: CDR3 length, D gene, clone size, J gene, V gene, CDR3 DNA, CDR3 protein. D genes are given only for firm matches. Rows may omit the clone size; those that give it use once, few, many or a size class.

18	TRBD1	NA	TRBJ1-3	TRBV2	TGTGCCAGCAGTGCAAAAGGGACAGGGCGGACCTCTGGAAACACCATATATTTT	CASSAKGTGRTSGNTIYF
18	NA	NA	TRBJ1-2	TRBV28	TGTGCCAGCAGCTCAACTACCATTAGAGACAGGTCCAACTATGGCTACACCTTC	CASSSTTIRDRSNYGYTF
11	NA	NA	TRBJ2-7	TRBV30	TGTGCCTGGAGTGTAGTAAATTTTTGGAGATTC	CAWSVVNFWRF
15	TRBD1	NA	TRBJ1-5	TRBV27	TGTGCCAGCAGTTTAGGGACAGGGGTCAATCAGCCCCAGCATTTT	CASSLGTGVNQPQHF
17	TRBD1	NA	TRBJ1-2	TRBV6-6	TGTGCCAGCAGTCCGACGACAGGGGTCGGGGTTGGGTATGGCTACACCTTC	CASSPTTGVGVGYGYTF
15	NA	few	TRBJ1-5	TRBV24-1	TGTGCCACCAATCGAAACGGGGTTTTCGGTCAGCCCCAGCATTTT	CATNRNGVFGQPQHF
16	NA	NA	TRBJ1-1	TRBV4-1	TGCGCCAGCAGCCAACTTTACGGACCCGCGGGACCTGAAGCTTTCTTT	CASSQLYGPAGPEAFF
13	NA	NA	TRBJ1-5	TRBV19	TGTGCCAGCGATCGGGGGAGCAATCAGCCCCAGCATTTT	CASDRGSNQPQHF
15	TRBD2	NA	TRBJ2-3	TRBV19	TGTGCCAGTAGTATTGGGACTAGGGTCACAGATACGCAGTATTTT	CASSIGTRVTDTQYF
17	TRBD2	NA	TRBJ2-5	TRBV9	TGTGCCAGCAGCGAGGGGACTAGCGGGGGACCGGAAGAGACCCAGTACTTC	CASSEGTSGGPEETQYF
13	TRBD2	NA	TRBJ2-7	TRBV30	TGTGCCGGGAGCGGGGGGGCGAGAGGCGAGCAGTACTTC	CAGSGGARGEQYF
16	TRBD2	NA	TRBJ2-5	TRBV5-1	TGCGCCAGCAGCGCGGGAGGGGGCATGGTAGAAGAGACCCAGTACTTC	CASSAGGGMVEETQYF
16	TRBD1	once	TRBJ2-5	TRBV15	TGTGCCACCAGCAGGCGACAGGGAGCCCAAAAAGAGACCCAGTACTTC	CATSRRQGAQKETQYF
14	TRBD1	NA	TRBJ1-5	TRBV28	TGTGCCAGCAGTTTAGGACAGGGAAATCAGCCCCAGCATTTT	CASSLGQGNQPQHF
14	TRBD1	NA	TRBJ1-5	TRBV6-5	TGTGCCAGCAGTTACGCCAGGGGGAATCAGCCCCAGCATTTT	CASSYARGNQPQHF
14	NA	NA	TRBJ2-6	TRBV29-1	TGCAGCGTTGGAGGGAGCTCTGGGGCCAACGTCCTGACTTTC	CSVGGSSGANVLTF
16	NA	NA	TRBJ2-7	TRBV6-2/TRBV6-3	TGTGCCAGCAGTCACTCGGACATTGCTATCTCCTACGAGCAGTACTTC	CASSHSDIAISYEQYF
13	NA	NA	TRBJ2-7	TRBV6-2/TRBV6-3	TGTGCCAGCAGTTACTCGCGGCTCTCCGAGCAGTACTTC	CASSYSRLSEQYF
14	NA	NA	TRBJ1-2	TRBV7-2	TGTGCCAGCAGCTTAGGTCCGGGTTCGGATGGCTACACCTTC	CASSLGPGSDGYTF
17	TRBD1	NA	TRBJ1-4	TRBV18	TGTGCCAGCTCACCACGTCGGACAGGGTTTCGGGATGAAAAACTGTTTTTT	CASSPRRTGFRDEKLFF
14	NA	NA	TRBJ2-2	TRBV19	TGTGCCAGTAGTAGGACAGAGAACACCGGGGAGCTGTTTTTT	CASSRTENTGELFF
16	TRBD1	NA	TRBJ2-1	TRBV7-9	TGTGCCAGCAGCCCCCGACAGGGACGGACCTACAATGAGCAGTTCTTC	CASSPRQGRTYNEQFF
18	TRBD1	once	TRBJ2-5	TRBV25-1	TGTGCCAGCAGTGAATGGGTCGACAGGGGGATACTTCGAGAGACCCAGTACTTC	CASSEWVDRGILRETQYF
15	TRBD2	NA	TRBJ2-3	TRBV7-9	TGTGCCAGCAGCCTAGCGGGGGCCAGCACAGATACGCAGTATTTT	CASSLAGASTDTQYF
14	TRBD1	once	TRBJ1-1	TRBV7-9	TGTGCCAGCAGCACCCGACAGGGGAACACTGAAGCTTTCTTT	CASSTRQGNTEAFF
13	NA	NA	TRBJ2-3	TRBV12-3/TRBV12-4	TGTGCCAGCAGCAGGACTATTTTAGATACGCAGTATTTT	CASSRTILDTQYF
14	TRBD1	NA	TRBJ1-2	TRBV29-1	TGCAGCGTTGCAACAGGGGCCAAAAACTATGGCTACACCTTC	CSVATGAKNYGYTF
13	TRBD1	NA	TRBJ2-1	TRBV27	TGTGCCAGCAGACGGACAGGGGGCAATGAGCAGTTCTTC	CASRRTGGNEQFF
12	NA	NA	TRBJ2-1	TRBV30	TGTGCCTGGAGAAGGGGAGGCAATGAGCAGTTCTTC	CAWRRGGNEQFF
16	NA	NA	TRBJ1-6	TRBV18	TGTGCCAGCTCACCGGCGGGGCGGGGGTATAATTCACCCCTCCACTTT	CASSPAGRGYNSPLHF
14	NA	NA	TRBJ2-3	TRBV10-1	TGCGCCAGCAGTTCTACGGGGGGCCCGAGCACGCAGTATTTT	CASSSTGGPSTQYF
16	TRBD2	NA	TRBJ2-5	TRBV28	TGTGCCAGCAGTCCCCCTCGGGGAGCGGGGATGAAGACCCAGTACTTC	CASSPPRGAGMKTQYF